This TCR beta chain was sequenced in a study of CD8+ T cells in alopecia areata. The study's findings and limits: Possibly as an HLA-related effect, TCR sharing across patients appeared less clear than in mice.

A word on this clone: Its antigen is still unknown.

Sequencing templates came from extracted RNA that was reverse transcribed into cDNA. Repertoires were generated with immunoSEQ multiplex PCR, while TCRdb's copy carries only in-frame clones and drops some. The sample has about 150,000 clones, nearly 55% seen once; the top ten hold around 15%. The treatment here: oral pan-JAK inhibitor, 5-10 mg twice daily. Sampling of alopecia areata patients yielded lesional scalp punch biopsies as well as peripheral blood. Sequencing used CD8+ T cells sorted from blood, obtained at week 4, from a patient treated with tofacitinib. This sequence originates from a human donor with alopecia areata.

In DNA form, the CDR3 reads TGCGCCAGCAGCCAAGATTTGGGACTCGGGGGGCTCGAGCAGTACTTC. Translated, it gives CASSQDLGLGGLEQYF. The chain employs TRBV4-3 and TRBJ2-7, with D perhaps matching TRBD2 (7 bases). The V gene's germline CDR1 is LGHNA and CDR2 YSLEER. This CDR3 is 16 amino acids long. V gave up 0 bases and J gave up 6 bases, with 18 bases separating them.